This T cell receptor (delta chain) was captured by sequencing in a study of γδ T cells in repeated Plasmodium falciparum infection. The overall study: Timepoints: baseline, immediately before selected infections, and 21 days after every infection.

TCRdb reran clone calling via CATT on the multiplex PCR reads. Here the sample spans 50,000 to 55,000 delta-chain clones, about 2% being singletons. This clone was seen many times. A read error likely explains why the TCRdb protein, taken from a much larger clone, differs from this DNA's translation at residue 7; the protein shown is translated from the DNA. Sequencing used gamma-delta T cells from blood. The receptor's source is a pool of human donors (malaria-infected and uninfected, not separated).

The CDR3 is CALGEPTFIDLWPHWGTYTDKLIF. The DNA for the CDR3 is TGTGCTCTTGGGGAACCCACGTTTATCGACCTTTGGCCTCACTGGGGGACGTACACCGATAAACTCATCTTT. This chain uses TRDV1 with TRDJ1; TRDD3 aligns across 9 bases. V was pared by 1 base and J by 0 bases, with 27 bases of the junction left unmatched. The length of the CDR3 is 24 residues. Per the germline V gene, CDR1 is TSWWSYY and CDR2 is QGS.